These 19 T cell receptor beta chains came from one sample sequenced in a study of cytomegalovirus exposure and HLA in healthy donors (dated by TCRdb to 2017 to 2019). Libraries were constructed by the immunoSEQ multiplex PCR assay. For the multiplex PCR, a mixture combining 60 forward primers for TCR Vbeta segments and 13 reverse primers for TCR Jbeta segments was used. Held by TCRdb, this immuneACCESS table contains in-frame sequences only and omits some clones. Under half of the omission traces to an unresolved V gene where checked; the cause of the rest is unknown. The sample table holds about 52,000 clones. Together, the top ten hold about 12% of the sample. The sequenced material came from PBMCs. The origin of the receptors is a woman aged 55-69 years in good health and CMV-seropositive.

The CDR3 region is CASSDGLAGDTGELFF. CDR3 nucleotide sequence: TGTGCCAGCAGTGACGGACTAGCGGGGGACACCGGGGAGCTGTTTTTT. The rearrangement links TRBV6-4 to TRBJ2-2; 13 nucleotides line up with TRBD2. The CDR3 sequence is 16 residues long. Germline V gene lookup returns CDR1 MRHNA and CDR2 SNTAGT. J gave up 3 bases and V 2 bases, and 0 bases lay outside the gene matches.

This chain uses TRBV11-2 with TRBJ1-5; TRBD1 might be the D (5 bases). V shed 3 bases and J shed 1 base, with 13 bases lying between them. The CDR3 spans 16 residues. Per germline, CDR1 SGHAT and CDR2 FQNNGV. The CDR3 DNA follows: TGTGCCAGCAGCTTTGGGACTCACGGGAGCAATCAGCCCCAGCATTTT. Residues: CASSFGTHGSNQPQHF.

The genes are TRBV5-1 and TRBJ1-1; D ambiguous. Germline V CDR1 and CDR2: SGHRS, YFSETQ. CDR3 length equals 12 residues. The germline V and J ends were trimmed by 3 bases and 1 base, with 4 bases remaining between them. The CDR3, as DNA: TGCGCCAGCAGCTACAGGAACACTGAAGCTTTCTTT. Translating it yields CASSYRNTEAFF.

The genes are TRBV18 and TRBJ1-1; the D is unclear. In germline, CDR1 is KGHSH, CDR2 LQKENI. The V end was cut by 4 bases, the J end by 5 bases, with 8 bases between. The CDR3 is made up of 12 amino acids. CDR3 DNA sequence: TGTGCCAGCTCACACGGGTTTACTGAAGCTTTCTTT. Protein sequence: CASSHGFTEAFF. Complete variable domain (other parts from reference TRBV18 and TRBJ1-1): NAGVMQNPRHLVRRRGQEARLRCSPMKGHSHVYWYRQLPEEGLKFMVYLQKENIIDESGMPKERFSAEFPKEGPSILRIQQVVRGDSAAYFCASSHGFTEAFFGQGTRLTVV.

This sequence joins TRBV28 and TRBJ1-1; D is ambiguous. The germline gives CDR1 MDHEN, CDR2 SYDVKM. Trimming took off 9 bases at V and 11 bases at J, with 19 bases between the two ends. The length of the CDR3 is 12 residues. The CDR3 sequence: CASSIGGGFAFF. The CDR3 coding sequence is TGTGCCAGTTCTATAGGAGGAGGGTTTGCTTTCTTT.

CDR3: CASSQGTSGGPSYNEQFF. CDR3 coding DNA: TGTGCCAGCAGCCAAGGGACTAGCGGGGGCCCCTCCTACAATGAGCAGTTCTTC. The rearrangement uses TRBV14 and TRBJ2-1; 13 bases line up with TRBD2. The junction had 3 bases not matched to a gene; V was cut back by 1 base and J by 0 bases. CDR3 length: 18 amino acids. Germline CDR1 and CDR2: SGHDN and FVKESK.

The rearrangement joins TRBV6-5 to TRBJ1-5; no clear D gene. From germline, CDR1 is MNHEY and CDR2 SVGAGI. The CDR3 is 13 amino acids. Trimming removed 3 bases from V and 6 bases from J, with 9 bases in between. The CDR3 DNA is TGTGCCAGCAGTTATGGGCTGAGTCAGCCCCAGCATTTT. Residues: CASSYGLSQPQHF.

V gene TRBV27 combines with J gene TRBJ1-4; D ambiguous. Germline CDR1 MNHEY, CDR2 SMNVEV (reference sequence). V dropped 5 bases and J dropped 3 bases, with 22 bases sitting between them. This CDR3 is built from 18 residues. This CDR3 reads CASSPSRSWGGANEKLFF. CDR3 sequence (DNA): TGTGCCAGCAGTCCATCACGGTCCTGGGGAGGAGCTAATGAAAAACTGTTTTTT.

This rearrangement joins TRBV29-1 to TRBJ1-1, with D perhaps matching TRBD1 (5 bases). CDR1 is SQVTM, CDR2 ANQGSEA, per germline. The CDR3 sequence is 11 residues long. V was pared by 3 bases and J by 10 bases, with 12 bases between. CDR3 DNA sequence: TGCAGCGTTGAGGCTGACAGTGGAGCTTTCTTT. Translating it yields CSVEADSGAFF.

The V call is TRBV18, the J call TRBJ1-5; a possible D gene is TRBD1 (5 bases). The CDR3 is 16 residues long. V was shortened by 3 bases and J by 2 bases, with 14 bases between the two germline ends. Germline V gene lookup returns CDR1 KGHSH and CDR2 LQKENI. The CDR3 reads CASSPAAGLGNQPQHF. CDR3 DNA sequence: TGTGCCAGCTCACCGGCCGCAGGGCTTGGCAATCAGCCCCAGCATTTT.

The chain has TRBV28 and TRBJ1-1; D gene unclear. The CDR3 sequence is 13 residues long. Looked up from germline, CDR1 is MDHEN and CDR2 is SYDVKM. V was shortened by 2 bases and J by 2 bases, with 6 bases between the two germline ends. The CDR3: CASSLPPNTEAFF. The CDR3 DNA reads TGTGCCAGCAGTTTACCCCCAAACACTGAAGCTTTCTTT.

This sequence joins TRBV27 and TRBJ2-1, with 7 bases fitting TRBD2. The CDR3 spans 14 residues. Per the germline V gene, CDR1 is MNHEY and CDR2 is SMNVEV (reference sequence). After removal of 9 bases from V and 3 bases from J, the junction contained 8 bases not matched to a gene. CDR3 bases: TGTGCCAGTCAAGACTGGACTAGCTACAATGAGCAGTTCTTC. This translates into CASQDWTSYNEQFF.

The rearrangement uses TRBV5-8 and TRBJ1-5, with 10 bases lining up with TRBD1. V lost 6 bases, J lost 0 bases, and 12 bases stayed unmatched. CDR1 is SGHTS, CDR2 YDEGEE, per germline. The CDR3 length is 18 residues. In DNA, the CDR3 is TGTGCCAGCAACCCCCTTGACAGGGGGCCTTATAGCAATCAGCCCCAGCATTTT. Protein product: CASNPLDRGPYSNQPQHF. Filled out from reference TRBV5-8 and TRBJ1-5, the complete variable domain reads EAGVTQSPTHLIKTRGQQATLRCSPISGHTSVYWYQQALGLGLQFLLWYDEGEERNRGNFPPRFSGRQFPNYSSELNVNALELEDSALYLCASNPLDRGPYSNQPQHFGDGTRLSIL.

The rearrangement joins TRBV19 to TRBJ1-1, with 7 bases that match TRBD1. In germline, CDR1 is LNHDA, CDR2 SQIVND (reference sequence). J gave up 6 bases and V 0 bases, and 4 bases lay outside the gene matches. The CDR3 has 14 amino acids. In DNA form, the CDR3 reads TGTGCCAGTAGTATAGATGGCCAGGGGGCTGAAGCTTTCTTT. It translates to CASSIDGQGAEAFF.

The chain recombines TRBV5-4 with TRBJ2-1; D remains unclear. Germline CDR1 SGHNT, CDR2 YYREEE (reference sequence). V was cut by 0 bases and J by 0 bases, with 7 bases left in between. CDR3 length: 15 residues. CDR3 DNA sequence: TGTGCCAGCAGCTTGGTCCTCAGCTCCTACAATGAGCAGTTCTTC. It specifies CASSLVLSSYNEQFF.

The V call is TRBV4-1, the J call TRBJ1-4; no clear D. V lost 4 bases, J lost 3 bases, and 9 bases lay in between. Germline assignment: CDR1 MGHRA and CDR2 YSYEKL. The CDR3 is 14 amino acids. In nucleotides, the CDR3 is TGCGCCAGCAGCCCGCAGTTCCCTAATGAAAAACTGTTTTTT. Translating gives CASSPQFPNEKLFF.

V is TRBV9 and J is TRBJ2-3, with 8 bases that match TRBD2. Trimming removed 0 bases from V and 2 bases from J; junction bases left unmatched: 5. CDR3 length: 16 residues. Per germline, CDR1 SGDLS and CDR2 YYNGEE. The CDR3 nucleotides read TGTGCCAGCAGCGTAGCTAGCGGGTTACACACAGATACGCAGTATTTT. This codes for CASSVASGLHTDTQYF.

The V and J genes are TRBV9 and TRBJ1-5; tentatively, D is TRBD1 (5 bases). The CDR3 loop spans 14 amino acids. Between the trimmed V and J ends, which lost 10 bases and 2 bases, there was a span of 16 bases. The germline V gene has CDR1 SGDLS and CDR2 YYNGEE. The CDR3 here is CASSKGQGNQPQHF. DNA for the CDR3: TGTGCCTCCTCTAAGGGGCAGGGCAATCAGCCCCAGCATTTT.

This chain connects TRBV11-1 to TRBJ1-6, with a weak D call TRBD1 (5 bases). The CDR3 consists of 15 residues. The V gene lost 1 base and the J gene lost 9 bases, with 13 bases spanning the gap. Germline assignment: CDR1 SGHAT and CDR2 FQDESV (reference sequence). This chain's CDR3 is CASSLEGGQGSPLHF. The CDR3 nucleotides read TGTGCCAGCAGCTTAGAGGGTGGACAAGGTTCACCCCTCCACTTT. The full variable domain, its missing parts supplied by reference TRBV11-1 and TRBJ1-6, is EAEVAQSPRYKITEKSQAVAFWCDPISGHATLYWYRQILGQGPELLVQFQDESVVDDSQLPKDRFSAERLKGVDSTLKIQPAELGDSAMYLCASSLEGGQGSPLHFGNGTRLTVT.